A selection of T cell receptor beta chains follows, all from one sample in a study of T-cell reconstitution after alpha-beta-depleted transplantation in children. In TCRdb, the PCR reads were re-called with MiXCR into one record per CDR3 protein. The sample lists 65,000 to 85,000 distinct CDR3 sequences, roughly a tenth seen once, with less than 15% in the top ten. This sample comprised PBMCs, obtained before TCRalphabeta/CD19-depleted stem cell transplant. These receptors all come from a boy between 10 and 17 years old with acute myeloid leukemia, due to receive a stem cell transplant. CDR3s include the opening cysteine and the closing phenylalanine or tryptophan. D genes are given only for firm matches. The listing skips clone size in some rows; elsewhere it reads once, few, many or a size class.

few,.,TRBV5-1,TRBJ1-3,CASSLTHGPEDRNTIYF,TGCGCCAGCAGCTTGACCCATGGGCCGGAAGACCGAAACACCATATATTTT
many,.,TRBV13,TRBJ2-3,CASSTRARPGGDITQYF,TGTGCCAGCAGCACTAGAGCCAGACCCGGCGGGGATATTACGCAGTATTTT
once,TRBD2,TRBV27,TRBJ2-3,CASSLLLTSGSADTQYF,TGTGCCAGCAGTTTACTCCTTACTAGCGGGAGCGCAGATACGCAGTATTTT
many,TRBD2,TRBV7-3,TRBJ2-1,CASSHRTSVPYEQFF,TGTGCCAGCAGCCACAGGACTAGCGTTCCATATGAGCAGTTCTTC
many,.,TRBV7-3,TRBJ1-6,CASSLIVGGLPSPLHF,TGTGCCAGCAGCTTAATTGTCGGGGGGCTGCCTTCACCCCTCCACTTT
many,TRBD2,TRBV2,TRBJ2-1,CASRLAGSSYNEQFF,TGTGCCAGCAGGCTAGCGGGGAGCTCCTACAATGAGCAGTTCTTC
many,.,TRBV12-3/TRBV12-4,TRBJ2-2,CASSLSQGGGELFF,TGTGCCAGCAGTTTAAGCCAGGGTGGCGGGGAGCTGTTTTTT
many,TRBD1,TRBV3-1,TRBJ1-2,CASSQVGQGAPGYGYTF,TGTGCCAGCAGCCAAGTGGGACAGGGGGCGCCGGGCTATGGCTACACCTTC
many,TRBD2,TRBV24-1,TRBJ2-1,CATSLAGGGSYNEQFF,TGTGCCACCAGTCTAGCGGGAGGGGGCTCCTACAATGAGCAGTTCTTC
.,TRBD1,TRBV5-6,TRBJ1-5,CASRQPGQGPKSLSNQPQHF,TGTGCCAGCAGACAACCGGGACAGGGCCCGAAAAGTCTGAGCAATCAGCCCCAGCATTTT
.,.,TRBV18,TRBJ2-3,CASSSSQDTQYF,TGTGCCAGCTCTTCCTCCCAGGATACGCAGTATTTT
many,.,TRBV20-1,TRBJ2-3,CSAVTTPGRGAGTQYF,TGCAGTGCAGTTACGACCCCCGGCAGGGGGGCGGGTACGCAGTATTTT
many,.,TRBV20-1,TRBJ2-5,CSAGPPETQYF,TGCAGTGCTGGGCCTCCTGAGACCCAGTACTTC
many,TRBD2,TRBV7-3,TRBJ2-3,CASSSIAGGGDTQYF,TGTGCCAGCAGCTCTATAGCGGGAGGGGGAGATACGCAGTATTTT
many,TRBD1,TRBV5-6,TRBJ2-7,CASSLDRGTFREQYF,TGTGCCAGCAGCTTGGACAGGGGTACCTTTCGGGAGCAGTACTTC
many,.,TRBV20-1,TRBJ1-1,CSAGKDKGVTEAFF,TGCAGTGCCGGTAAGGACAAGGGCGTCACTGAAGCTTTCTTT
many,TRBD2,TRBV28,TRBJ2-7,CASSSPWTSGTYEQYF,TGTGCCAGCAGTTCCCCCTGGACTAGCGGGACCTACGAGCAGTACTTC
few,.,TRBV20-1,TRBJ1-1,CSARDIQGTEAFF,TGCAGTGCTAGAGATATTCAGGGAACTGAAGCTTTCTTT
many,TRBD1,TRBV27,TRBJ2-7,CASSLMTGQAYEQYF,TGTGCCAGCAGTTTGATGACAGGGCAGGCCTACGAGCAGTACTTC
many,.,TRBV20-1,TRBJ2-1,CSARGTNSYNEQFF,TGCAGTGCTAGAGGGACCAACTCCTACAATGAGCAGTTCTTC
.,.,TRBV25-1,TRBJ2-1,CASTSEGNEQFF,TGTGCCAGCACCTCGGAGGGAAATGAGCAGTTCTTC
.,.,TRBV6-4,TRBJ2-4,CASINAAKEAKNIQYF,TGTGCCAGCATCAACGCGGCAAAAGAGGCCAAAAACATTCAGTACTTC
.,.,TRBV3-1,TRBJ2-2,CASSQDPINTGELFF,TGTGCCAGCAGCCAAGATCCCATCAACACCGGGGAGCTGTTTTTT
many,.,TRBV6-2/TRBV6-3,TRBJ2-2,CASRSLGTGELFF,TGTGCCAGCAGGAGCCTCGGAACCGGGGAGCTGTTTTTT
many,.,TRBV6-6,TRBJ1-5,CASSSSTAQHF,TGTGCCAGCAGTTCCTCTACAGCCCAGCATTTT
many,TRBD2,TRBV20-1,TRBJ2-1,CSARDFTGRVYNEQFF,TGCAGTGCTAGAGATTTTACCGGGAGGGTATACAATGAGCAGTTCTTC
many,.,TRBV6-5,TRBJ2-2,CASSYRRFGNTGELFF,TGTGCCAGCAGTTACCGTCGGTTCGGTAACACCGGGGAGCTGTTTTTT
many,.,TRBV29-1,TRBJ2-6,CSVEGPGANVLTF,TGCAGCGTTGAGGGACCGGGGGCCAACGTCCTGACTTTC
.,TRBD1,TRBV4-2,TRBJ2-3,CARASTGGPGDTQYF,TGTGCCAGAGCTTCCACAGGGGGCCCAGGAGATACGCAGTATTTT
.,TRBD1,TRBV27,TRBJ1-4,CASSFWGTGNEKLFF,TGTGCCAGCAGTTTTTGGGGGACAGGGAACGAAAAACTGTTTTTT
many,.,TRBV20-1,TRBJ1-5,CSASMPGVNQPQHF,TGCAGTGCTAGTATGCCAGGGGTCAATCAGCCCCAGCATTTT
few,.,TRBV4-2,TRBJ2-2,CASSPGSLEGTGELFF,TGTGCCAGCAGCCCGGGGAGCCTTGAGGGCACCGGGGAGCTGTTTTTT
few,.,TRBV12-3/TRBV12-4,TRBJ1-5,CASSPGQLNQPQHF,TGTGCCAGCAGCCCAGGACAGCTCAATCAGCCCCAGCATTTT
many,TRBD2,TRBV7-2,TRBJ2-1,CASSLTSENNEQFF,TGTGCCAGCAGCCTGACTAGCGAGAACAATGAGCAGTTCTTC
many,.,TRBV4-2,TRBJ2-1,CASSQVSTQFDEQFF,TGTGCCAGCAGCCAAGTATCTACCCAGTTCGATGAGCAGTTCTTC
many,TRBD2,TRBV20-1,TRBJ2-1,CSAWLAGRYNEQFF,TGCAGTGCTTGGCTAGCGGGGAGGTACAATGAGCAGTTCTTC
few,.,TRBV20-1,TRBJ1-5,CSARGGREGIQQGQPQHF,TGCAGTGCTAGGGGGGGCAGGGAGGGTATACAACAGGGTCAGCCCCAGCATTTT
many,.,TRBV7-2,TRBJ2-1,CASSLEITRRAFF,TGTGCCAGCAGCTTAGAGATCACCCGAAGGGCGTTCTTC
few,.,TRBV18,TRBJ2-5,CASSPRKGAGGGETQYF,TGTGCCAGCTCACCACGTAAGGGGGCTGGGGGAGGAGAGACCCAGTACTTC
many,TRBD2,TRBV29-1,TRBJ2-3,CSVDARGRGDTQYF,TGCAGCGTTGACGCGCGCGGGAGGGGGGATACGCAGTATTTT
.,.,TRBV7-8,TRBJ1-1,CASSLRGLSTEAFF,TGTGCCAGCAGCTTAAGGGGTTTGAGTACTGAAGCTTTCTTT
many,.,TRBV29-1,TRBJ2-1,CSAGHLSYNEQFF,TGCAGCGCCGGACACCTCTCCTACAATGAGCAGTTCTTC
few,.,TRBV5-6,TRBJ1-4,CASSLARVQFGEKLFF,TGTGCCAGCAGCTTGGCCAGGGTTCAGTTCGGGGAAAAACTGTTTTTT
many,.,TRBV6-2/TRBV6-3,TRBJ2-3,CASTKGSGRGTQYF,TGTGCCAGCACCAAAGGGTCGGGGCGAGGTACGCAGTATTTT
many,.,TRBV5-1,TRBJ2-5,CASRAEIKQETQYF,TGCGCCAGCAGGGCCGAGATAAAGCAAGAGACCCAGTACTTC
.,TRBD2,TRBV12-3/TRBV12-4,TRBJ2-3,CASSILAGDADTQYF,TGTGCCAGCAGCATACTAGCGGGGGATGCAGATACGCAGTATTTT
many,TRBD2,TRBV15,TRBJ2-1,CATMSRLGGGEQFF,TGTGCCACCATGAGCCGGCTTGGGGGGGGTGAGCAGTTCTTC